This T cell receptor (beta chain) was sequenced during a study of blood T cell repertoires in COVID-19. Study as a whole: The United States, Italy and Spain were the sources of the acute and convalescent COVID-19 samples.

Under the authors' procedure: Amplification of reference gene primers provided the estimated nucleated cell counts. The protocol was immunoSEQ multiplex PCR, while the TCRdb copy is restricted to in-frame clones and leaves out a portion. D and trimming come from the DNA, and the V and J calls and clone size come from that table. Of over 200,000 clones in the sample, 65% to 90% are singletons; the top ten hold 15% to 17%. Cohort placement rested on clinical history that participants reported themselves. With V trimmed by 2 bases and J by 1 base, 6 bases remained unmatched. This CDR3 comprises 16 residues. Germline CDR1 SGHKS, CDR2 YYEKEE (reference sequence).

The sequencing sample was made of PBMCs or T cells enriched from blood (not recorded which). The receptor comes from a man younger than 35 who had recovered from COVID-19. The chain joins TRBV5-5 to TRBJ2-5; 9 nucleotides agree with TRBD1. The CDR3 region is CASSFRTGAFQETQYF. CDR3 coding DNA: TGTGCCAGCAGCTTCCGGACAGGGGCCTTCCAAGAGACCCAGTACTTC.